The 27 T cell receptor beta chains below come from one sample, sequenced in a study of cytomegalovirus exposure and HLA in healthy donors. PCR involved 60 Vbeta and 13 Jbeta primers. The table came from immunoSEQ multiplex PCR; TCRdb's copy has only in-frame clones and leaves some out. Of around 110,000 clones in the sample, roughly 66% were seen once. Material for sequencing was PBMCs. These receptors came from a woman aged 25 to 39 in good health and CMV-seronegative.

The sample holds one count of this clone. The chain combines TRBV4-3 with TRBJ1-2; D is unresolved. Deletions cut 0 bases from V and 4 bases from J, with 6 bases between. The germline gives CDR1 LGHNA, CDR2 YSLEER. There are 13 residues in the CDR3. Here the CDR3 DNA reads TGCGCCAGCAGCCAAGAGGCTGGCTATGGCTACACCTTC. Residues: CASSQEAGYGYTF.

This chain uses TRBV18 with TRBJ1-1; TRBD1 is a possible D gene (5 bases). This CDR3 contains 15 residues. V lost 11 bases and J lost 4, with 23 bases in between. Germline V gives CDR1 KGHSH, CDR2 LQKENI. In DNA form, the CDR3 reads TGTGCCGCGACCCTCCGGCAGGGTGATATCACTGAAGCTTTCTTT. As protein: CAATLRQGDITEAFF.

The J gene is TRBJ2-3, the V gene TRBV5-5, with D possibly TRBD1 on 5 matching bases. The CDR3 has 15 residues. Germline V gives CDR1 SGHKS, CDR2 YYEKEE (reference sequence). The V end was cut by 0 bases, the J end by 3 bases, with 11 bases between. Written as DNA, the CDR3 is TGTGCCAGCAGCTTGGGCCAGGGTAAGACAGATACGCAGTATTTT. This gives the protein CASSLGQGKTDTQYF.

This chain connects TRBV6-1 to TRBJ2-1; perhaps TRBD2 as D (6 bases). V was clipped by 8 bases and J by 4 bases, with 12 bases between them. The germline CDR1 and CDR2 sequences are MNHNS and SASEGT. CDR3 length equals 13 residues. This CDR3 is CASRLARYNEQFF. The CDR3 nucleotides read TGTGCCAGCCGGCTAGCGAGATACAATGAGCAGTTCTTC.

This chain joins TRBV27 and TRBJ2-7, with D hard to call. V lost 4 bases and J lost 0, with 7 bases in between. CDR3 length equals 13 residues. Germline CDR1 and CDR2: MNHEY and SMNVEV (reference sequence). The CDR3 loop is CASSSRSSYEQYF. DNA of the CDR3: TGTGCCAGCAGTTCGAGGAGCTCCTACGAGCAGTACTTC.

This clone was picked up a small number of times. The gene calls are TRBV27 and TRBJ2-2; weak D call: TRBD2 (6 bases). The CDR3 has 15 amino acids. CDR1 is MNHEY and CDR2 is SMNVEV in the germline V gene (reference sequence). The V end lost 3 bases, the J end lost 5 bases, and 13 bases lay between the germline ends. CDR3 in DNA: TGTGCCAGCAGTTTGGAGGGAGAGGGAACCGGGGAGCTGTTTTTT. Its translation: CASSLEGEGTGELFF.

V and J are TRBV4-1 and TRBJ1-5, with TRBD1 matching over 7 bases. Germline V gene data show CDR1 as MGHRA and CDR2 as YSYEKL. With V trimmed by 4 bases and J by 0 bases, 6 bases remained unmatched. This CDR3 spans 16 amino acids. CDR3 sequence reads: CASSPTGSNSNQPQHF. The CDR3 DNA sequence: TGCGCCAGCAGCCCGACAGGGTCCAATAGCAATCAGCCCCAGCATTTT.

This clone appeared a few times. V and J are TRBV15 and TRBJ2-1; 7 bases line up with TRBD2. This CDR3 is built from 16 residues. Trimming cost V 0 bases and J 1 base; bases outside gene matches: 3. Germline CDR1 reads LNHNV; CDR2 reads YYDKDF (reference sequence). The CDR3 sequence: CATSRDLGGSYNEQFF. The CDR3 bases are TGTGCCACCAGCAGAGATTTGGGGGGGTCCTACAATGAGCAGTTCTTC.

This clone was seen only a few times. V usage is TRBV19 and J usage is TRBJ2-1; possible D gene TRBD1, 6 bases. Germline CDR1 LNHDA, CDR2 SQIVND (reference sequence). This CDR3 has 16 amino acids. V was cut by 6 bases and J by 6 bases, with 21 bases left in between. The CDR3 bases are TGTGCCAGTAGCCCCCTGAGGGCAGGGGTTCCCAATGAGCAGTTCTTC. This encodes CASSPLRAGVPNEQFF.

This clone showed up just a few times. The rearrangement links TRBV28 to TRBJ2-3, with D unclear. The CDR3 covers 14 residues. Germline V lookup: CDR1 MDHEN, CDR2 SYDVKM. V was pared by 3 bases and J by 1 base, with 8 bases between. The CDR3 spells CASSFAVRTDTQYF. DNA for the CDR3: TGTGCCAGCAGTTTCGCGGTACGCACAGATACGCAGTATTTT.

The chain couples TRBV28 to TRBJ2-2; a weak D match, TRBD2 (6 bases). The CDR3 contains 15 residues. Germline CDR1 reads MDHEN; CDR2 reads SYDVKM. Trimming left V 6 bases short and J 0 bases short, with 11 bases between. CDR3 DNA: TGTGCCAGCAGCCTAAGACTAGCGAACACCGGGGAGCTGTTTTTT. It specifies CASSLRLANTGELFF.

The chain employs TRBV9 and TRBJ2-3; 9 bases align to TRBD2. The CDR3 spans 17 residues. Trimming took 3 bases from V and 0 from J; bases not matched to a gene: 8. In germline, CDR1 is SGDLS, CDR2 YYNGEE. CDR3 amino acids: CASSAGRAGGSTDTQYF. The CDR3 DNA sequence: TGTGCCAGCAGCGCCGGACGGGCGGGAGGGAGCACAGATACGCAGTATTTT.

V gene TRBV28 combines with J gene TRBJ1-1; D is ambiguous. There are 13 residues in the CDR3. From germline, CDR1 is MDHEN and CDR2 SYDVKM. V lost 3 bases to trimming and J lost 0 bases, with 5 bases between them. CDR3 loop: CASSFGLNTEAFF. The CDR3 nucleotides are TGTGCCAGCAGTTTTGGGCTGAACACTGAAGCTTTCTTT.

This clone was observed a handful of times. This chain links TRBV2 with TRBJ2-7; 10 nucleotides align to TRBD2. V lost 3 bases and J lost 3; bases outside the gene matches: 8. The CDR3 is 16 amino acids. CDR1 and CDR2 (germline): SNHLY, FYNNEI. The CDR3 DNA reads as TGTGCCAGCAGTGACCTACTAGCGGGGACGATCTACGAGCAGTACTTC. Protein: CASSDLLAGTIYEQYF.

The chain links TRBV2 to TRBJ1-2, with 7 bases that match TRBD1. With V trimmed by 3 bases and J by 8 bases, 6 bases remained unmatched. Per germline, CDR1 SNHLY and CDR2 FYNNEI. CDR3 size: 13 residues. The DNA for the CDR3 is TGTGCCAGCAGTGAGGGTGACAGGGACGGCTACACCTTC. Its translation: CASSEGDRDGYTF.

The V and J genes are TRBV7-9 and TRBJ1-4; the D gene is possibly TRBD1 (5 bases). In germline, CDR1 is SEHNR, CDR2 FQNEAQ (reference sequence). The CDR3 is made up of 14 amino acids. V shed 5 bases and J shed 4 bases, with 11 bases lying between them. The CDR3 DNA reads TGTGCCAGCAGCCCAGGGATAAGTAATGAAAAACTGTTTTTT. Residues: CASSPGISNEKLFF.

This sequence joins TRBV27 and TRBJ2-6; tentative D call: TRBD1 (5 bases). This CDR3 contains 16 residues. Trimming took off 4 bases at V and 2 bases at J, with 12 bases between the two ends. Germline values: CDR1 MNHEY, CDR2 SMNVEV (reference sequence). The DNA for the CDR3 is TGTGCCAGCAGTTCCCATTTGGGGCCTGGGGCCAACGTCCTGACTTTC. Translated, it gives CASSSHLGPGANVLTF.

The V and J genes are TRBV11-2 and TRBJ2-3; D ambiguous. V was clipped by 5 bases and J by 4 bases, with 7 bases between them. Germline V lookup: CDR1 SGHAT, CDR2 FQNNGV. CDR3 length: 12 residues. CDR3 loop: CASSPQSDTQYF. Written as DNA, the CDR3 is TGTGCCAGCAGCCCCCAGTCAGATACGCAGTATTTT. Full variable domain (missing parts from reference TRBV11-2 and TRBJ2-3): EAGVAQSPRYKIIEKRQSVAFWCNPISGHATLYWYQQILGQGPKLLIQFQNNGVVDDSQLPKDRFSAERLKGVDSTLKIQPAKLEDSAVYLCASSPQSDTQYFGPGTRLTVL.

The chain links TRBV5-1 to TRBJ2-1; 13 bases fit TRBD2. This CDR3 has 18 amino acids. After removal of 6 bases from V and 0 bases from J, the junction contained 9 bases not matched to a gene. In germline, CDR1 is SGHRS, CDR2 YFSETQ. CDR3 sequence: CASTGTSGDRSSYNEQFF. CDR3 bases: TGCGCCAGCACCGGGACTAGCGGGGACCGGAGCTCCTACAATGAGCAGTTCTTC.

The chain is built from TRBV28 and TRBJ2-1; tentatively, D is TRBD1 (10 bases). The CDR3 loop spans 19 amino acids. Per the germline V gene, CDR1 is MDHEN and CDR2 is SYDVKM. V lost 6 bases and J lost 7, with 31 bases in between. The CDR3 sequence is CASSGWDRGESSGINEQFF. CDR3 nucleotide sequence: TGTGCCAGCAGCGGGTGGGACAGGGGTGAGTCTAGCGGGATTAATGAGCAGTTCTTC.

In its sample, this clone was seen a few times. The chain uses TRBV28 and TRBJ2-7, with TRBD1 identical over 7 bases. Trimming cost V 5 bases and J 5 bases; bases outside gene matches: 9. CDR1 MDHEN and CDR2 SYDVKM come from the germline V gene. The CDR3 is 14 residues long. The CDR3 is CASSTLGQADEQYF. DNA of the CDR3: TGTGCCAGCAGTACACTCGGACAGGCTGACGAGCAGTACTTC. The full variable domain, completed using reference TRBV28 and TRBJ2-7, is DVKVTQSSRYLVKRTGEKVFLECVQDMDHENMFWYRQDPGLGLRLIYFSYDVKMKEKGDIPEGYSVSREKKERFSLILESASTNQTSMYLCASSTLGQADEQYFGPGTRLTVT.

The V call is TRBV25-1, the J call TRBJ1-1; D uncertain. The CDR3 spans 13 residues. The germline V and J ends were trimmed by 5 bases and 2 bases, with 9 bases remaining between them. Germline V gene lookup returns CDR1 MGHDK and CDR2 SYGVNS. CDR3 sequence reads: CASSREYNTEAFF. CDR3 DNA sequence: TGTGCCAGCAGTAGGGAGTACAACACTGAAGCTTTCTTT.

This CDR3 is CASDGGGKPQHF. The CDR3 DNA follows: TGTGCCAGTGACGGGGGGGGGAAGCCCCAGCATTTT. V gene TRBV28 combines with J gene TRBJ1-5; D is possibly TRBD1 (5 bases). The CDR3 extends over 12 amino acids. The V gene lost 9 bases and the J gene lost 8 bases, with 14 bases spanning the gap. The germline V gene has CDR1 MDHEN and CDR2 SYDVKM.

This clone was detected only a few times. This chain joins TRBV6-4 and TRBJ2-7; D unclear. V shed 3 bases and J shed 0 bases, with 9 bases lying between them. Germline assignment: CDR1 MRHNA and CDR2 SNTAGT. CDR3 length: 14 amino acids. The CDR3 spells CASSEETGSYEQYF. The CDR3 coding sequence is TGTGCCAGCAGTGAGGAGACGGGCTCCTACGAGCAGTACTTC.

V and J are TRBV9 and TRBJ2-7; possibly TRBD1 for D (5 bases). The germline CDR1 and CDR2 sequences are SGDLS and YYNGEE. This CDR3 is built from 15 residues. V lost 3 bases and J lost 0, with 13 bases in between. The CDR3 DNA sequence: TGTGCCAGCAGCGAAGGGGCCTATAGCTCCTACGAGCAGTACTTC. It yields the protein CASSEGAYSSYEQYF.

V and J are TRBV19 and TRBJ2-3, with D maybe TRBD2 (5 bases). Germline lookup yields CDR1 LNHDA and CDR2 SQIVND (reference sequence). The CDR3 is 13 residues long. With 3 bases removed from V and 2 bases from J, the gap between germline ends came to 6 bases. Written as DNA, the CDR3 is TGTGCCAGTAGTATGGGAGTCACAGATACGCAGTATTTT. Its protein product is CASSMGVTDTQYF.

The sample holds one count of this clone. V gene TRBV9 combines with J gene TRBJ2-2, with D perhaps TRBD1 (6 bases). The CDR3 contains 14 residues. Germline lookup yields CDR1 SGDLS and CDR2 YYNGEE. V was shortened by 5 bases and J by 6 bases, with 14 bases between the two germline ends. The CDR3 DNA reads as TGTGCCAGCAGGGATTACAGGGCCTCCGGGGAGCTGTTTTTT. Translated, it gives CASRDYRASGELFF.